Presented here are 7 T cell receptor beta chains from one specimen sequenced in a study of CD4 T cells in relation to SARS-CoV-2 and coronaviruses. This table comes from immunoSEQ multiplex PCR, and its TCRdb copy is limited to in-frame clones, with some not included. Of more than 35,000 clones in the sample, 77% were seen once. Their antigen targets remain unknown. Sequenced sample: memory CD4+ T cells from PBMCs, cultured in vitro. These TCRs come from an adult with COVID-19.

The chain is built from TRBV20-1 and TRBJ1-6, with D hard to call. The CDR3 has 15 amino acids. Per the germline V gene, CDR1 is DFQATT and CDR2 is SNEGSKA (reference sequence). V was clipped by 3 bases and J by 10 bases, with 19 bases between them. CDR3 residues: CSASTYEGPGSPLHF. The CDR3 DNA follows: TGCAGTGCTAGTACTTACGAGGGTCCAGGCTCACCCCTCCACTTT.

The gene calls are TRBV4-3 and TRBJ1-1; D unclear. Germline V gene data show CDR1 as LGHNA and CDR2 as YSLEER. Trimming stripped 0 bases from V and 0 bases from J, with 14 bases between. The CDR3 contains 17 residues. CDR3 region: CASSQDMAPGMNTEAFF. The CDR3, as DNA: TGCGCCAGCAGCCAAGACATGGCGCCCGGGATGAACACTGAAGCTTTCTTT.

The chain uses TRBV5-3 and TRBJ2-2; unclear D gene. TRBV5-3 is flagged as an ORF with uncertain function. Trimming cost V 0 bases and J 0 bases, with 9 bases left between them. The CDR3 spans 16 residues. For the CDR3, the DNA is TGTGCCAGAAGCTTGGAGGGTGTCGCGAACACCGGGGAGCTGTTTTTT. Translated: CARSLEGVANTGELFF.

The rearrangement joins TRBV3-1 (or the pseudogene TRBV3-2) to TRBJ2-5; possibly TRBD1 for D (6 bases). Germline V gives CDR1 LGHDT, CDR2 YNNKEL (reference sequence). The CDR3 has 15 residues. Trimming cost V 1 base and J 6 bases, with 15 bases left between them. The CDR3 nucleotides are TGTGCCAGCAGCCAAGCCGCAGGGGCGTTGAAGACCCAGTACTTC. Protein product: CASSQAAGALKTQYF.

The chain uses TRBV6-2 or TRBV6-3 and TRBJ2-7; 8 nucleotides agree with TRBD2. Germline V gene lookup returns CDR1 MNHEY and CDR2 SVGEGT. The CDR3 sequence is 14 residues long. The V and J ends lost 4 bases and 3 bases, in that order; junction bases with no gene match: 5. This CDR3 reads CASSSSGGSYEQYF. The CDR3 DNA sequence: TGTGCCAGCAGTTCCAGCGGGGGAAGCTACGAGCAGTACTTC.

V gene TRBV18 combines with J gene TRBJ2-5; possible D gene TRBD1, 6 bases. Per germline, CDR1 KGHSH and CDR2 LQKENI. The V gene lost 3 bases and the J gene lost 4 bases, with 24 bases spanning the gap. This CDR3 comprises 18 residues. The DNA for the CDR3 is TGTGCCAGCTCACCTTTTCCCAGCCTACAGGGCATTCGAGAGACCCAGTACTTC. Protein product: CASSPFPSLQGIRETQYF.

V gene TRBV24-1 combines with J gene TRBJ2-1; 12 bases are shared with TRBD2. This CDR3 has 16 amino acids. The germline CDR1 and CDR2 sequences are KGHDR and SFDVKD. The ends lost 4 bases at V and 7 bases at J; junction bases unmatched: 7. The CDR3 DNA reads TGTGCCACCAGTGACCGACTAGCGGGAGTTACAAATGAGCAGTTCTTC. It codes for CATSDRLAGVTNEQFF.